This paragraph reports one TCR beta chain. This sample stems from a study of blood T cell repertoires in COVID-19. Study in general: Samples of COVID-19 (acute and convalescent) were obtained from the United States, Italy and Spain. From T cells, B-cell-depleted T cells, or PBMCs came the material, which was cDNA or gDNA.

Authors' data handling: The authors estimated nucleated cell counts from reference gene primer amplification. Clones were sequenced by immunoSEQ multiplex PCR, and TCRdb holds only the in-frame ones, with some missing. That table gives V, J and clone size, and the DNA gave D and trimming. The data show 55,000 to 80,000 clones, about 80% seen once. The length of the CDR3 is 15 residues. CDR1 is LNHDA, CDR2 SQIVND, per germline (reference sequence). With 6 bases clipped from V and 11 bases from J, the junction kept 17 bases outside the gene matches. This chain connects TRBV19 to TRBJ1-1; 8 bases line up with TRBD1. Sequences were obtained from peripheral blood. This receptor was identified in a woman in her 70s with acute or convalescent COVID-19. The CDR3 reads CASSPLPGQVVAAFF. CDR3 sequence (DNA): TGTGCCAGTAGCCCCCTTCCGGGACAGGTAGTCGCGGCTTTCTTT.